This T cell receptor beta chain came from a study of response to subunit inactivated influenza vaccine. A word on this clonotype: Its antigen is currently unknown.

The CDR3 totals 16 residues. The V end was cut by 5 bases, the J end by 0 bases, with 14 bases between. Germline CDR1 MNHNS, CDR2 SASEGT. TCRdb redid the calling of the RT-PCR reads with MiXCR, one entry per CDR3 protein. The sample includes roughly 780,000 distinct CDR3 sequences, about 18% of them seen just once. Overall study results and limits: Only a handful of new T cells, the authors suggested, are recruited with each seasonal influenza vaccination.

This receptor was identified in a man aged 50-59 years who received an inactivated influenza vaccine. The chain combines TRBV6-1 with TRBJ1-3; possible D gene TRBD1, 6 bases. The sample in question was PBMCs from blood, obtained around 5 days after vaccination. The CDR3 protein is CASSLGQTYSGNTIYF. The CDR3 coding sequence is TGTGCCAGCAGTCTTGGACAGACTTACTCTGGAAACACCATATATTTT.